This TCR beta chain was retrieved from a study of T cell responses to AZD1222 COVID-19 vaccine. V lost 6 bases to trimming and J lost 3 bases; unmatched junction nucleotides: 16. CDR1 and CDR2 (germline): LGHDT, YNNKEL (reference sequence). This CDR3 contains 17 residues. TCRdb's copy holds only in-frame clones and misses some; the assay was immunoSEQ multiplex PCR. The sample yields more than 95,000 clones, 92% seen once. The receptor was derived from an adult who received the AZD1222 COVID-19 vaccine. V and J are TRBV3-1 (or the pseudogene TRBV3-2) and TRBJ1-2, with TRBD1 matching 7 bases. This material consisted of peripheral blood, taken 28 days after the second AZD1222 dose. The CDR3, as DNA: TGTGCCAGCAGACCCGTATTCACAGGGGATTGGCACTATGGCTACACCTTC. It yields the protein CASRPVFTGDWHYGYTF.